Below, one TCR beta chain is given with its context. Its antigen is currently not known. The record has no base qualities; no much larger clone is one base away. TCR beta rearrangements were amplified from genomic DNA isolated from peripheral blood, not from sorted cells or RNA. Using a mixed TRB-A/B primer pool, multiplex touch-down PCR amplified rearranged TRB sequences covering the V, D and J segments. Illumina adapters and sample indices were attached to the amplicons in two consecutive PCR reactions using Phusion HS II polymerase. Amplicons were gel-purified using the NucleoSpin Gel and PCR Clean-up kit and were subsequently checked with Qubit and an Agilent 2100 Bioanalyzer. Sequencing of the libraries was done on an Illumina MiSeq with paired-end, single-indexed 600-cycle runs. The published analysis was carried out like this. MiXCR versions 2.12 and 3.0.5 were used to process the TRB sequences. A clone was defined as each unique CDR3 nucleotide sequence, and only productive sequences supported by at least two reads were kept. Shannon diversity, evenness, clonality (one minus evenness), and alpha-parameterized diversity profiles from alpha 0 to 5 were included as repertoire metrics. The IGoR algorithm was used to compute generation probabilities of clones in paired pre- and post-chemotherapy samples. The public sequencing data were trimmed at Q25 with fastp and processed into clonotypes with MiXCR by TCRdb, which kept only in-frame beta chains. Rows are combined by CDR3 protein, so each entry shows the most common genes and DNA. What appears here as the V and J calls and clone size reflects TCRdb's work, not the paper's. The sample table contains 2,000 to 2,500 distinct CDR3 sequences; only one count was recorded for around 22% of them. The ten largest clones represent around 8% of the sample.

This entry belongs to a study of T cell repertoires in aging, cancer and after chemotherapy (dated by TCRdb to about 2019). With respect to the entire study: Donors spanned six age groups from 30 or younger to 70 or older, with at least three individuals per group. In the hematological group, the paired samples taken before and after chemotherapy came from chronic lymphocytic leukemia patients given fludarabine- or bendamustine-based regimens. In total, the full dataset held 7.5 million to 9.5 million TCR reads. The study profiled peripheral blood TCR beta repertoires from healthy donors and cancer patients to examine immunoaging and T cell reconstitution after chemotherapy. The cohort comprised about 210 cancer patients, over 90 with hematological and some 120 with solid cancers, plus 95 healthy donors as a reference group. Beyond this particular receptor, the publication reports: An increase in median generation probability over the chemotherapy interval was observed in both cancer cohorts, suggesting that the repertoire was reconstituted through rebound thymic output. In healthy donors, the decline in TCR diversity with age was mainly explained by loss of richness, whereas in cancer patients loss of evenness was also found to contribute. Untreated patients with hematological or solid cancers showed significantly lower blood TCR diversity and higher clonality than age-matched healthy donors. The authors noted that the repertoire data do not allow conclusions about immunological memory after chemotherapy. Lymphoid organ infiltration was present in the hematological cancer patients, and this infiltration may itself impair thymic emigration or the expansion of peripheral T cells.

Trimming removed 6 bases from V and 4 bases from J, leaving 13 bases between the germline ends. There are 14 amino acids in the CDR3, from cysteine to phenylalanine inclusive. CDR3 DNA only is kept here, 42 bases in frame from base 1. The germline V gene provides CDR1 MDHEN and CDR2 SYDVKM. The rearrangement joined TRBV28 to TRBJ1-5; the D segment cannot be called with confidence. This clonotype was obtained from a human donor with a blood cancer. Input material: blood. The CDR3 region has the sequence CASRTIDWNQPQHF. The sequence in DNA is TGTGCCAGCAGGACGATAGACTGGAATCAGCCCCAGCATTTT.